These 18 T cell receptor beta chains were all obtained from the same sample, sequenced in a study of chemoradiotherapy in HPV16-positive cancers. TCRdb's table, derived via immunoSEQ multiplex PCR, lists solely in-frame clones and lacks some. The table has some 70,000 clones, around nine tenths seen once. The material sequenced was blood, taken from a patient who underwent chemoradiotherapy. Receptor source: a human donor with HPV-associated anogenital cancer.

The chain combines TRBV19 with TRBJ1-5, with D tentatively TRBD1 (6 bases). This CDR3 region has 17 residues. Deletions cut 3 bases from V and 6 bases from J, with 21 bases between. Germline assignment: CDR1 LNHDA and CDR2 SQIVND (reference sequence). CDR3 region: CASSINRAIGLGQPQHF. In DNA form, the CDR3 reads TGTGCCAGTAGTATCAACAGGGCGATTGGGTTAGGTCAGCCCCAGCATTTT.

This sequence joins TRBV4-2 and TRBJ2-3, with TRBD2 identical over 10 bases. Germline CDR1 reads LGHNA; CDR2 reads YNFKEQ. The CDR3 is 17 residues long. Trimming removed 0 bases from V and 8 bases from J; junction bases left unmatched: 11. The CDR3 DNA reads as TGTGCCAGCAGCCAAGATCTTACTAGCGGGGTCCTCGTTACGCAGTATTTT. Translating gives CASSQDLTSGVLVTQYF.

The chain carries TRBV7-2 and TRBJ2-7; TRBD2 is a possible D gene (5 bases). Germline V gene sequence: CDR1 SGHTA, CDR2 FQGNSA. The CDR3 extends over 11 amino acids. V lost 5 bases, J lost 4 bases, and 6 bases lay in between. CDR3 sequence reads: CASSPGYEQYF. The CDR3 DNA is TGTGCCAGCAGCCCGGGATACGAGCAGTACTTC.

The rearrangement links TRBV5-1 to TRBJ1-6; no firm D call. The germline CDR1 and CDR2 sequences are SGHRS and YFSETQ. This CDR3 contains 15 residues. Trimming left V 3 bases short and J 7 bases short, with 14 bases between. CDR3 sequence: CASSSATTVNSPLHF. The DNA for the CDR3 is TGCGCCAGCAGCTCGGCGACAACGGTAAATTCACCCCTCCACTTT.

The chain recombines TRBV2 with TRBJ1-5; a possible D gene is TRBD1 (5 bases). The CDR3 covers 15 residues. The V gene's germline CDR1 is SNHLY and CDR2 FYNNEI. V lost 8 bases, J lost 3 bases, and 17 bases lay in between. The CDR3 protein is CASEEGPGNNQPQHF. CDR3 coding DNA: TGTGCCAGCGAAGAGGGACCAGGGAACAATCAGCCCCAGCATTTT.

V and J are TRBV19 and TRBJ2-7, with D perhaps matching TRBD2 (6 bases). The germline gives CDR1 LNHDA, CDR2 SQIVND (reference sequence). Trimming cost V 9 bases and J 2 bases, with 14 bases left between them. This CDR3 region has 13 residues. The CDR3 DNA reads TGTGCCAGGAGGGACTGTGACACCTACGAGCAGTACTTC. Translating gives CARRDCDTYEQYF.

V usage is TRBV15 and J usage is TRBJ1-1; possible D gene TRBD1, 5 bases. CDR1 is LNHNV, CDR2 YYDKDF, per germline (reference sequence). Trimming stripped 3 bases from V and 3 bases from J, with 20 bases between. The CDR3 is 17 residues long. For the CDR3, the DNA is TGTGCCACCAGCAGTTTGGGGGACCTGTTACAGGACACTGAAGCTTTCTTT. Translated: CATSSLGDLLQDTEAFF.

The chain uses TRBV4-1 and TRBJ1-5; maybe TRBD1 (5 bases). V was shortened by 4 bases and J by 4 bases, with 14 bases between the two germline ends. CDR1 MGHRA and CDR2 YSYEKL come from the germline V gene. CDR3 length equals 15 residues. The CDR3 nucleotides read TGCGCCAGCAGCCTCCTGGGACTGGGGAATCAGCCCCAGCATTTT. Translation gives CASSLLGLGNQPQHF.

The CDR3 nucleotides are TGTGCCAGCAGCTTCTCTAGCGGGAGAAACACCGGGGAGCTGTTTTTT. Amino acid sequence: CASSFSSGRNTGELFF. The V gene is TRBV5-4, the J gene TRBJ2-2; 10 nucleotides align to TRBD2. Germline V gene lookup returns CDR1 SGHNT and CDR2 YYREEE (reference sequence). The V segment lost 2 bases and the J segment 2 bases; nucleotides outside the gene matches: 3. The CDR3 runs to 16 residues.

This rearrangement joins TRBV29-1 to TRBJ2-2; D is unclear. Germline CDR1 SQVTM, CDR2 ANQGSEA. V shed 4 bases and J shed 1 base, with 7 bases lying between them. The CDR3 is 13 residues long. As DNA, the CDR3 is TGCAGCGTTGGGTTTAAGAACACCGGGGAGCTGTTTTTT. Amino acid sequence: CSVGFKNTGELFF.

The table lists this clone with a few counts. V gene TRBV5-4 combines with J gene TRBJ2-7, with 11 bases lining up with TRBD2. V trimming: 0 bases; J trimming: 0 bases; junction bases outside the gene matches: 2. Germline V lookup: CDR1 SGHNT, CDR2 YYREEE (reference sequence). The CDR3 is 16 residues long. DNA for the CDR3: TGTGCCAGCAGCTTGGGCACTAGCGGGAGCTCCTACGAGCAGTACTTC. Its translation is CASSLGTSGSSYEQYF.

The chain has TRBV27 and TRBJ1-1, with TRBD1 as a possible D gene (5 bases). V was cut by 2 bases and J by 5 bases, with 9 bases left in between. CDR1 and CDR2 (germline): MNHEY, SMNVEV (reference sequence). This CDR3 is built from 13 residues. The CDR3 DNA follows: TGTGCCAGCAGTTTAGGGGGAGGTACTGAAGCTTTCTTT. As protein: CASSLGGGTEAFF.

This clone appeared once. The chain uses TRBV5-6 and TRBJ2-3; no clear D. The length of the CDR3 is 12 residues. CDR1 is SGHDT, CDR2 YYEEEE, per germline. With 2 bases removed from V and 3 bases from J, the gap between germline ends came to 4 bases. CDR3 DNA sequence: TGTGCCAGCAGCTTTCGGACAGATACGCAGTATTTT. It is translated as CASSFRTDTQYF.

The V call is TRBV28, the J call TRBJ2-7; 8 bases agree with TRBD2. V dropped 5 bases and J dropped 4; count of bases not matched to a gene: 13. CDR1 MDHEN and CDR2 SYDVKM come from the germline V gene. This CDR3 contains 16 residues. For the CDR3, the DNA is TGTGCCAGCAGTGGACACCCCCGGCTAGCGGGTTACGAGCAGTACTTC. Its translation is CASSGHPRLAGYEQYF.

This clone is categorized as medium-sized. The chain combines TRBV28 with TRBJ1-2; TRBD1 is a possible D gene (6 bases). The V end was cut by 8 bases, the J end by 3 bases, with 13 bases between. Germline V gives CDR1 MDHEN, CDR2 SYDVKM. CDR3 size: 13 residues. This CDR3 reads CASFGGTYYGYTF. The DNA of the CDR3 is TGTGCCAGCTTTGGGGGCACATACTATGGCTACACCTTC.

V gene TRBV2 combines with J gene TRBJ2-3, with TRBD2 identical over 13 bases. CDR1 and CDR2 from the germline V gene are SNHLY and FYNNEI. The V segment lost 11 bases and the J segment 5 bases; nucleotides outside the gene matches: 4. The CDR3 length is 13 residues. The CDR3 loop reads CAGLAGVKDTQYF. The CDR3 DNA is TGTGCCGGACTAGCGGGAGTCAAAGATACGCAGTATTTT.

V gene TRBV5-1 combines with J gene TRBJ2-2, with 8 bases matching TRBD1. The CDR3 covers 16 residues. Per germline, CDR1 SGHRS and CDR2 YFSETQ. V shed 0 bases, J shed 3 bases, and the junction held 4 bases outside the gene matches. The CDR3 loop is CASSLEGTGDTGELFF. The CDR3 DNA follows: TGCGCCAGCAGCTTGGAGGGGACAGGAGACACCGGGGAGCTGTTTTTT.

The chain uses TRBV27 and TRBJ2-3; a weak D match, TRBD2 (6 bases). CDR1 and CDR2 (germline): MNHEY, SMNVEV (reference sequence). The ends were cut back, 5 bases at V and 6 bases at J, with 15 bases in the middle. This CDR3 has 14 residues. In DNA, the CDR3 is TGTGCCAGCAGTGTGACTAGGGTGCAGGATACGCAGTATTTT. Translated: CASSVTRVQDTQYF.